This T cell receptor beta chain originates from a study of ipilimumab plus nivolumab after autologous stem cell transplantation. In the study overall: Both relapsed and primary refractory DLBCL were included.

Through week 26, nivolumab 3 mg/kg IV was given weeks 1, 4, 7, 10, then biweekly. This CDR3 is built from 15 residues. The germline CDR1 and CDR2 sequences are SGHRS and YFSETQ. J lost 8 bases, V lost 4 bases, and 10 bases had no gene match. Only in-frame clones appear in the TCRdb table, and some are missing; sequencing was by immunoSEQ multiplex PCR. The sample includes 17,000 or so clones, around 80% seen only once; the top ten take 35% to 45%. Sequences were derived from PBMCs, sampled in a trial of ipilimumab plus nivolumab as post-transplant consolidation. This chain connects TRBV5-1 to TRBJ2-1; 9 bases match TRBD1. The TCR originated in a male donor with diffuse large B-cell lymphoma. CDR3 residues: CASSLGQGLKDEQFF. The CDR3 nucleotides are TGCGCCAGCAGCCTGGGACAGGGACTGAAGGATGAGCAGTTCTTC.